Shown below are 32 T cell receptor beta chains from a single sample sequenced in a study of blood T cell repertoires in COVID-19. Clones were sequenced by immunoSEQ multiplex PCR, and TCRdb holds only the in-frame ones, with some missing. The table has 100,000 to 150,000 clones, roughly 89% seen once; the top ten hold about 4.5%. The sequenced sample consisted of peripheral blood. The receptors were sampled from a man in his sixties with COVID-19, enrolled during active disease.

The V and J genes are TRBV3-1 (or the pseudogene TRBV3-2) and TRBJ1-2, with D perhaps TRBD1 (6 bases). V dropped 5 bases and J dropped 4 bases, with 20 bases sitting between them. Germline assignment: CDR1 LGHDT and CDR2 YNNKEL (reference sequence). The CDR3 totals 16 residues. The CDR3 coding sequence is TGTGCCAGCAGCGACCGGGAGGAGGGGGTCCCCTATGGCTACACCTTC. This encodes CASSDREEGVPYGYTF.

The genes are TRBV30 and TRBJ1-1, with no clear D. Germline CDR1 GTSNPN, CDR2 SVGIG (reference sequence). The CDR3 has 11 residues. V lost 5 bases and J 1 base, leaving 5 bases between the germline ends. For the CDR3, the DNA is TGTGCCTGGGGCAAGAACACTGAAGCTTTCTTT. Encoded protein: CAWGKNTEAFF.

The chain links TRBV7-2 to TRBJ1-5; no definite D call. V gave up 7 bases and J gave up 1 base, with 11 bases separating them. This CDR3 is built from 14 residues. Germline V gene lookup returns CDR1 SGHTA and CDR2 FQGNSA. The CDR3 protein is CASTRGGSNQPQHF. CDR3 coding DNA: TGTGCCAGCACCCGTGGTGGCAGCAATCAGCCCCAGCATTTT. The whole variable domain, filled in from reference TRBV7-2 and TRBJ1-5, reads GAGVSQSPSNKVTEKGKDVELRCDPISGHTALYWYRQSLGQGLEFLIYFQGNSAPDKSGLPSDRFSAERTGGSVSTLTIQRTQQEDSAVYLCASTRGGSNQPQHFGDGTRLSIL.

This chain uses TRBV7-2 with TRBJ1-5; D remains ambiguous. With 3 bases removed from V and 1 base from J, the gap between germline ends came to 7 bases. Germline V gives CDR1 SGHTA, CDR2 FQGNSA. The CDR3 has 14 residues. The CDR3 loop reads CASSLRQSNQPQHF. DNA for the CDR3: TGTGCCAGCAGCTTGAGGCAGAGCAATCAGCCCCAGCATTTT.

This clone was found once. The chain joins TRBV5-6 to TRBJ1-2; TRBD1 might be the D (5 bases). The germline V and J ends were trimmed by 2 bases and 4 bases, with 12 bases remaining between them. This CDR3 spans 14 amino acids. Germline CDR1 SGHDT, CDR2 YYEEEE. The CDR3 loop reads CASSFRSGGYGYTF. CDR3 coding DNA: TGTGCCAGCAGCTTTCGTAGCGGGGGCTATGGCTACACCTTC.

This clone occurred once. J is TRBJ2-5 and V is TRBV3-1 (or the pseudogene TRBV3-2); 7 bases agree with TRBD2. CDR1 is LGHDT, CDR2 YNNKEL, per germline (reference sequence). The CDR3 is 18 amino acids. J was trimmed by 5 bases and V by 0 bases; bases with no gene match: 15. In DNA, the CDR3 is TGTGCCAGCAGCCAAGAAGGAGTAGCGGGCCTCCGGGGGGAGACCCAGTACTTC. Translation: CASSQEGVAGLRGETQYF.

V gene TRBV7-9 combines with J gene TRBJ1-1; 7 nucleotides agree with TRBD1. Germline CDR1 and CDR2: SEHNR and FQNEAQ (reference sequence). This CDR3 comprises 14 residues. The V segment lost 2 bases and the J segment 1 base; nucleotides outside the gene matches: 1. The CDR3 reads CASSLQGGNTEAFF. The CDR3 DNA reads TGTGCCAGCAGCTTACAGGGGGGGAACACTGAAGCTTTCTTT.

The V call is TRBV19, the J call TRBJ1-5, with 7 bases aligning to TRBD1. Germline V gives CDR1 LNHDA, CDR2 SQIVND (reference sequence). J lost 5 bases, V lost 3 bases, and 4 bases had no gene match. The CDR3 length is 14 residues. CDR3 sequence: CASSIRTGDQPQHF. DNA for the CDR3: TGTGCCAGTAGTATTAGAACAGGGGATCAGCCCCAGCATTTT. Full variable domain (remainder filled in from reference TRBV19 and TRBJ1-5): DGGITQSPKYLFRKEGQNVTLSCEQNLNHDAMYWYRQDPGQGLRLIYYSQIVNDFQKGDIAEGYSVSREKKESFPLTVTSAQKNPTAFYLCASSIRTGDQPQHFGDGTRLSIL.

This sequence joins TRBV19 and TRBJ1-2; D possibly corresponds to TRBD1 (5 bases). CDR1 and CDR2 (germline): LNHDA, SQIVND (reference sequence). V lost 4 bases, J lost 5 bases, and 8 bases lay in between. This CDR3 is built from 12 residues. As DNA, the CDR3 is TGTGCCAGTAGTACGCGACAGTATGGCTACACCTTC. Translation: CASSTRQYGYTF.

The CDR3 region is CASSPPDRGVPGELFF. The CDR3 DNA sequence: TGTGCCAGCAGCCCCCCGGACAGGGGGGTACCCGGGGAGCTGTTTTTT. The chain links TRBV5-4 to TRBJ2-2; 10 positions agree with TRBD1. The J segment lost 6 bases and the V segment lost 4 bases, leaving 9 bases of the junction unmatched. CDR1 and CDR2 (germline): SGHNT, YYREEE (reference sequence). The CDR3 extends over 16 amino acids. The whole variable domain, remainder taken from reference TRBV5-4 and TRBJ2-2, is ETGVTQSPTHLIKTRGQQVTLRCSSQSGHNTVSWYQQALGQGPQFIFQYYREEENGRGNFPPRFSGLQFPNYSSELNVNALELDDSALYLCASSPPDRGVPGELFFGEGSRLTVL.

The J gene is TRBJ1-5, the V gene TRBV6-5, with D possibly being TRBD1 (5 bases). Trimming pared 8 bases from V and 7 bases from J, leaving 21 bases between. The CDR3 is made up of 15 amino acids. The germline gives CDR1 MNHEY, CDR2 SVGAGI. The CDR3 DNA is TGTGCCAGCGGACGGGGGGGGAGTCCGAACCAGCCCCAGCATTTT. This gives the protein CASGRGGSPNQPQHF.

V and J are TRBV18 and TRBJ1-1; 9 bases are a match to TRBD1. In germline, CDR1 is KGHSH, CDR2 LQKENI. After removal of 10 bases from V and 0 bases from J, the junction contained 12 bases not matched to a gene. The CDR3 totals 16 residues. The CDR3 here is CAKQTPGQGLNTEAFF. The CDR3 DNA reads TGTGCCAAGCAAACTCCGGGACAGGGATTGAACACTGAAGCTTTCTTT.

This clone has more than one count but fewer than ten. V usage is TRBV12-3 or TRBV12-4 and J usage is TRBJ1-5; no clear D. This CDR3 spans 13 amino acids. The V and J ends lost 6 bases and 5 bases respectively, with 11 bases between them. As DNA, the CDR3 is TGTGCCAGCAGGTTCTCAGGCGATCAGCCCCAGCATTTT. Its protein is CASRFSGDQPQHF.

In this sample, this clone turned up once. The chain has TRBV27 and TRBJ2-3, with D possibly matching TRBD1 (6 bases). The CDR3 spans 15 residues. V was trimmed by 3 bases and J by 4 bases, leaving 14 bases between them. From germline, CDR1 is MNHEY and CDR2 SMNVEV (reference sequence). The CDR3 DNA follows: TGTGCCAGCAGTTTTGGGCAGGGGTCAGCAGATACGCAGTATTTT. Translation gives CASSFGQGSADTQYF.

V usage is TRBV14 and J usage is TRBJ1-2; 8 bases line up with TRBD1. The V and J ends lost 8 bases and 0 bases, in that order; junction bases with no gene match: 8. CDR3 length: 15 residues. Germline assignment: CDR1 SGHDN and CDR2 FVKESK. In DNA form, the CDR3 reads TGTGCCAGCGGAGAGACAGGGGCGGCTAACTATGGCTACACCTTC. As protein: CASGETGAANYGYTF. Full variable domain (missing parts from reference TRBV14 and TRBJ1-2): EAGVTQFPSHSVIEKGQTVTLRCDPISGHDNLYWYRRVMGKEIKFLLHFVKESKQDESGMPNNRFLAERTGGTYSTLKVQPAELEDSGVYFCASGETGAANYGYTFGSGTRLTVV.

This clone was picked up many times. The gene calls are TRBV30 and TRBJ1-6; 10 nucleotides agree with TRBD1. The CDR3 consists of 13 residues. Germline V gene data show CDR1 as GTSNPN and CDR2 as SVGIG (reference sequence). Trimming at V came to 8 bases and at J to 7 bases, leaving 5 bases not matched to a gene. The DNA of the CDR3 is TGTGCCGGCCTGACAGGGGGCAATTCACCCCTCCACTTT. This sequence encodes CAGLTGGNSPLHF.

This rearrangement joins TRBV5-1 to TRBJ1-2; D unresolved. CDR1 and CDR2 from the germline V gene are SGHRS and YFSETQ. Trimming pared 3 bases from V and 7 bases from J, leaving 22 bases between. CDR3 length: 16 residues. The CDR3 coding sequence is TGCGCCAGCAGCTCTACGGACCTACCAAGACTACGTGGCTACACCTTC. Residues: CASSSTDLPRLRGYTF.

The chain's CDR3 is CASSDGQGSYEQYF. The CDR3 DNA reads as TGTGCCAGCAGTGACGGACAGGGATCCTACGAGCAGTACTTC. The chain combines TRBV27 with TRBJ2-7; 8 bases agree with TRBD1. With 5 bases clipped from V and 1 base from J, the junction kept 4 bases outside the gene matches. The CDR3 extends over 14 amino acids. The V gene's germline CDR1 is MNHEY and CDR2 SMNVEV (reference sequence).

This rearrangement joins TRBV7-9 to TRBJ2-7, with no clear D. Trimming pared 2 bases from V and 0 bases from J, leaving 5 bases between. The CDR3 contains 13 residues. The germline CDR1 and CDR2 sequences are SEHNR and FQNEAQ (reference sequence). CDR3 sequence: CASSLPNSYEQYF. The CDR3 DNA follows: TGTGCCAGCAGCTTACCCAACTCCTACGAGCAGTACTTC.

This chain connects TRBV4-1 to TRBJ1-5, with no clear D. V gave up 4 bases and J gave up 6 bases, with 10 bases separating them. CDR1 is MGHRA, CDR2 YSYEKL, per germline. The CDR3 spans 13 residues. CDR3 residues: CASSPPGSQPQHF. The CDR3 coding sequence is TGCGCCAGCAGCCCCCCTGGCTCTCAGCCCCAGCATTTT.

This chain joins TRBV6-6 and TRBJ2-7, with 11 bases identical to TRBD2. V was clipped by 7 bases and J by 2 bases; unmatched bases: 7. The CDR3 is 15 amino acids. Germline V CDR1 and CDR2: MNHNY, SVGAGI (reference sequence). DNA of the CDR3: TGTGCCAGCAAGCCCGGGACTAGCGGAGCCTACGAGCAGTACTTC. Amino acids: CASKPGTSGAYEQYF.

V and J are TRBV14 and TRBJ2-5, with 8 bases lining up with TRBD1. V lost 3 bases to trimming and J lost 0 bases; unmatched junction nucleotides: 6. Germline CDR1 is SGHDN and CDR2 is FVKESK. This CDR3 is 16 amino acids long. CDR3 nucleotides: TGTGCCAGCAGCCACAGACAGGGGACTTACCAAGAGACCCAGTACTTC. Translating gives CASSHRQGTYQETQYF. Filled out from reference TRBV14 and TRBJ2-5, the complete variable domain reads EAGVTQFPSHSVIEKGQTVTLRCDPISGHDNLYWYRRVMGKEIKFLLHFVKESKQDESGMPNNRFLAERTGGTYSTLKVQPAELEDSGVYFCASSHRQGTYQETQYFGPGTRLLVL.

V usage is TRBV6-1 and J usage is TRBJ1-5; 11 nucleotides agree with TRBD1. J lost 7 bases, V lost 3 bases, and 2 bases had no gene match. This CDR3 region has 14 residues. The germline V gene encodes CDR1 MNHNS and CDR2 SASEGT. The CDR3 region is CASSEGTGGQPQHF. The CDR3 nucleotides are TGTGCCAGCAGTGAGGGGACAGGGGGACAGCCCCAGCATTTT.

The chain recombines TRBV3-1 (or the pseudogene TRBV3-2) with TRBJ1-6, with D maybe TRBD1 (6 bases). The V end lost 1 base, the J end lost 9 bases, and 13 bases lay between the germline ends. Germline V CDR1 and CDR2: LGHDT, YNNKEL (reference sequence). The CDR3 contains 15 residues. This CDR3 reads CASSQGGGNASPLHF. In nucleotides, the CDR3 is TGTGCCAGCAGCCAAGGAGGGGGTAATGCTTCACCCCTCCACTTT.

In this sample, this clone turned up once. The chain is built from TRBV3-1 (or the pseudogene TRBV3-2) and TRBJ2-4, with D hard to call. The CDR3 has 14 amino acids. CDR1 and CDR2 from the germline V gene are LGHDT and YNNKEL (reference sequence). Trimming stripped 0 bases from V and 6 bases from J, with 9 bases between. The CDR3 DNA is TGTGCCAGCAGCCAAGAGGGCCTCGGAAACATTCAGTACTTC. It specifies CASSQEGLGNIQYF.

The chain recombines TRBV11-3 with TRBJ2-3; D might be TRBD2 (5 bases). This CDR3 has 14 amino acids. Trimming left V 4 bases short and J 2 bases short, with 10 bases between. Germline CDR1 is SGHNT and CDR2 is YENEEA. CDR3: CASSSGRVTDTQYF. Here the CDR3 DNA reads TGTGCCAGCAGCTCGGGAAGGGTCACAGATACGCAGTATTTT.

The chain carries TRBV5-1 and TRBJ2-2, with 10 bases lining up with TRBD2. CDR1 is SGHRS and CDR2 is YFSETQ in the germline V gene. V was pared by 3 bases and J by 3 bases, with 2 bases of the junction left unmatched. The CDR3 contains 15 residues. The CDR3 is CASSYGLADTGELFF. CDR3 nucleotide sequence: TGCGCCAGCAGCTACGGACTAGCGGACACCGGGGAGCTGTTTTTT.

The chain links TRBV6-5 to TRBJ2-1; perhaps TRBD1 as D (6 bases). V lost 8 bases and J lost 0, with 14 bases in between. CDR1 and CDR2 (germline): MNHEY, SVGAGI. CDR3 length equals 15 residues. Here the CDR3 reads CASGMGHDSYNEQFF. CDR3 bases: TGTGCCAGCGGGATGGGACACGACTCCTACAATGAGCAGTTCTTC.

The rearrangement uses TRBV5-4 and TRBJ2-7; possibly TRBD2 for D (5 bases). The V gene lost 4 bases and the J gene lost 5 bases, with 16 bases spanning the gap. Germline V lookup: CDR1 SGHNT, CDR2 YYREEE (reference sequence). CDR3 length equals 14 residues. In DNA, the CDR3 is TGTGCCAGCAGCCCGGAGGCCCAGGTGGACGAGCAGTACTTC. Its translation: CASSPEAQVDEQYF.

This clone occurred once. The chain is built from TRBV25-1 and TRBJ1-2; possibly TRBD1 for D (6 bases). The ends were cut back, 4 bases at V and 7 bases at J, with 16 bases in the middle. Looked up from germline, CDR1 is MGHDK and CDR2 is SYGVNS. The CDR3 consists of 14 residues. The CDR3 region has the DNA TGTGCCAGCAGTGGACAGGTTCTTTCTGGTGGCTACACCTTC. As protein: CASSGQVLSGGYTF.

The chain employs TRBV5-1 and TRBJ2-7; D remains ambiguous. In germline, CDR1 is SGHRS, CDR2 YFSETQ. The CDR3 totals 13 residues. V gave up 0 bases and J gave up 1 base, with 5 bases separating them. CDR3 sequence: CASSLGASYEQYF. CDR3 coding DNA: TGCGCCAGCAGCTTGGGGGCTTCCTACGAGCAGTACTTC.

The chain couples TRBV4-1 to TRBJ2-1; 12 nucleotides align to TRBD2. The CDR3 sequence is 18 residues long. With 1 base clipped from V and 2 bases from J, the junction kept 6 bases outside the gene matches. Germline CDR1 and CDR2: MGHRA and YSYEKL. The CDR3 nucleotides read TGCGCCAGCAGCCAAGGTGAACTAGCGGGGGGAACCTACAATGAGCAGTTCTTC. Its translation is CASSQGELAGGTYNEQFF.